This section outlines one T cell receptor beta chain sequence together with its context. An end of the junction differs from the germline gene, which may be a read error. TCRbeta libraries were built with three rounds of nested PCR, modified from ARM-PCR. TCRdb reanalysed the multiplex PCR reads using MiXCR and keeps one entry per CDR3 protein. The repertoire holds roughly 120,000 distinct CDR3 sequences, with about 87% as singletons. This entry is derived from a study of tumor and adjacent non-tumor tissue in lung cancer. RNA was extracted from bulk tissue without any cell sorting. The CDR3 contains 15 residues. Germline loops: CDR1 SGHAT, CDR2 FQNNGV.

Specimen: lung tumor tissue. The chain employs TRBV11-2 and TRBJ2-2, with 12 bases aligning to TRBD2. The receptor comes from a man aged 65 to 85 with non-small cell lung cancer. The chain's CDR3 is CASTPLAGGIRELFF. The CDR3 nucleotides are TGTGCTAGCACCCCCCTAGCGGGGGGGATCAGGGAGCTGTTTTTT.